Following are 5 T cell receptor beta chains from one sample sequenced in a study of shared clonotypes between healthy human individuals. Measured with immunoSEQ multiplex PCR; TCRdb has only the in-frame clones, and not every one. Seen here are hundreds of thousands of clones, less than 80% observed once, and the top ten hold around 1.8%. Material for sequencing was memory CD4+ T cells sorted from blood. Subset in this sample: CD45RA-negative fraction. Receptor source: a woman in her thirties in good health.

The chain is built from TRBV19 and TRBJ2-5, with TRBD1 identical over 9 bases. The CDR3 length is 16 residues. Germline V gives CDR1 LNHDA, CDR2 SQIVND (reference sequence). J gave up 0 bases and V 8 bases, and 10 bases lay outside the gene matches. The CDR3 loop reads CASSSGTGTNQETQYF. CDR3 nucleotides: TGTGCCAGTTCGTCCGGGACAGGGACCAACCAAGAGACCCAGTACTTC.

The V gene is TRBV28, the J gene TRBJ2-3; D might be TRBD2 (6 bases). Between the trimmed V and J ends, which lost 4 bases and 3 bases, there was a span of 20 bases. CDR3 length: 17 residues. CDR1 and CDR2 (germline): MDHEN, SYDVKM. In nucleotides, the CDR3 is TGTGCCAGCAGTTCCCCCGCCGGCGGGAAAGGGACAGATACGCAGTATTTT. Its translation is CASSSPAGGKGTDTQYF.

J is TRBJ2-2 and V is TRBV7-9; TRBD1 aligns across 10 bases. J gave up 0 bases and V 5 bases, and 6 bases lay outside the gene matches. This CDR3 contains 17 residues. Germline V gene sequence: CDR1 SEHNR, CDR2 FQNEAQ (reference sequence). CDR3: CASSPAGQGTNTGELFF. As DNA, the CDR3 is TGTGCCAGCAGCCCGGCGGGACAGGGGACGAACACCGGGGAGCTGTTTTTT. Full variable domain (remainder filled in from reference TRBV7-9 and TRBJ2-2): DTGVSQNPRHKITKRGQNVTFRCDPISEHNRLYWYRQTLGQGPEFLTYFQNEAQLEKSRLLSDRFSAERPKGSFSTLEIQRTEQGDSAMYLCASSPAGQGTNTGELFFGEGSRLTVL.

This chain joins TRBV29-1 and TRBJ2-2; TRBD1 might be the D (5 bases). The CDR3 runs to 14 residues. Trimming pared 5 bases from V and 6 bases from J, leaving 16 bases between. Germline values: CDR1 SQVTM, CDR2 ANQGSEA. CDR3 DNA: TGCAGCGTTAGGCAGGGTGGTGATTCCGGGGAGCTGTTTTTT. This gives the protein CSVRQGGDSGELFF.

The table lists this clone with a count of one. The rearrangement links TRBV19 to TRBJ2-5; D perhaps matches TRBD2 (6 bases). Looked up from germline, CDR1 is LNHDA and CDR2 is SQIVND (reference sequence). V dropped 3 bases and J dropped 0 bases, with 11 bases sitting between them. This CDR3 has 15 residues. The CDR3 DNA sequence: TGTGCCAGTAGTATCGGAGGGAGGTACCAAGAGACCCAGTACTTC. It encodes CASSIGGRYQETQYF.